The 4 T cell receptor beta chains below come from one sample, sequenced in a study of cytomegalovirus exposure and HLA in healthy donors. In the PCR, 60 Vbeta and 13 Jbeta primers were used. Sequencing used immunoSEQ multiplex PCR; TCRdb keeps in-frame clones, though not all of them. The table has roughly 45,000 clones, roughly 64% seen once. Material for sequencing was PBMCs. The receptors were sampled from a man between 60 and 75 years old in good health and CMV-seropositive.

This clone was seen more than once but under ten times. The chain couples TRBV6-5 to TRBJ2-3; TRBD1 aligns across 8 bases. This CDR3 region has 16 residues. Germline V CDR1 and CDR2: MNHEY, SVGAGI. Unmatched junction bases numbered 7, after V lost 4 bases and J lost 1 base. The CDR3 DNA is TGTGCCAGCAGTTTAACTCCGGGACAGGGCACAGATACGCAGTATTTT. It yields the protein CASSLTPGQGTDTQYF.

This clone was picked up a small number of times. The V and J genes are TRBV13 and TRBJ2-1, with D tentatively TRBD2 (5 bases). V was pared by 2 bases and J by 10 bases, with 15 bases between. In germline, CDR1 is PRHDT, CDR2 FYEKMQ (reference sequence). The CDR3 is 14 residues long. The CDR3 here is CASSLPTDLREQFF. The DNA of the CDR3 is TGTGCCAGCAGCTTACCCACGGACTTAAGGGAGCAGTTCTTC.

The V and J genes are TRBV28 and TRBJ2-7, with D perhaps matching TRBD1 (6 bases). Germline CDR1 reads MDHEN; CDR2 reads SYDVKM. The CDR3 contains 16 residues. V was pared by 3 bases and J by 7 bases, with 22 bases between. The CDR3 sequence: CASSFPKGDFMGEQYF. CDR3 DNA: TGTGCCAGCAGTTTCCCTAAGGGGGATTTCATGGGAGAGCAGTACTTC.

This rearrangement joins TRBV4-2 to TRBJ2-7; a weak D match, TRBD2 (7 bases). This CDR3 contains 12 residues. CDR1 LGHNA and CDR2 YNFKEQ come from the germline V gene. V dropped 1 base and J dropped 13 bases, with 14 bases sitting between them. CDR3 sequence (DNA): TGTGCCAGCAGCCAAGGGGGGGGACAACAATACTTC. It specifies CASSQGGGQQYF.